The clone carrying this T cell receptor (beta chain) showed up many times. This sample stems from a study of human T cells and chemical hapten exposure. Study-level information: DPC (0.01%) was patch tested on the upper back and read at 6 days.

Time point defined: pre-sensitization, week 0. The treatment denotes: therapeutic diphenylcyclopropenone sensitization with weekly scalp DPC. V shed 2 bases, J shed 3 bases, and the junction held 6 bases outside the gene matches. Germline-derived CDR1 and CDR2 are MNHNY and SVGAGI (reference sequence). The CDR3 totals 15 residues. TCRdb re-called the RACE reads through MiXCR, storing one row per CDR3 protein. The sample contains approximately 100,000 distinct CDR3 sequences, about 12% of which appear only once. This sequence joins TRBV6-6 and TRBJ2-7; the match to TRBD1 covers 8 bases. Sample: whole blood, taken in connection with sensitization to the hapten diphenylcyclopropenone (DPC). The receptor was isolated from a woman between 50 and 59 years old with alopecia areata. Some clones in this sample may be carry-over from other donors' samples. CDR3 DNA sequence: TGTGCCAGCAGTTACGTCACAGGGGGATACTACGAGCAGTACTTC. This codes for CASSYVTGGYYEQYF.